Each of the 26 T cell receptor beta chains below was sequenced from the same sample in a study of cytomegalovirus exposure and HLA in healthy donors. Vbeta (60) and Jbeta (13) primers were used in the PCR. Only in-frame clones appear in the TCRdb table, and some are missing; sequencing was by immunoSEQ multiplex PCR. The repertoire holds 150,000 to 200,000 clones, with around 77% as singletons. Sequencing was performed on PBMCs. These receptors came from a woman in her twenties or thirties in good health and CMV-seronegative.

The chain combines TRBV5-6 with TRBJ1-1; possibly TRBD1 for D (5 bases). The germline CDR1 and CDR2 sequences are SGHDT and YYEEEE. The ends were cut back, 3 bases at V and 5 bases at J, with 8 bases in the middle. This CDR3 has 12 residues. For the CDR3, the DNA is TGTGCCAGCAGCTGGCAGGGTACTGAAGCTTTCTTT. Its protein product is CASSWQGTEAFF.

This clone was observed a handful of times. The chain carries TRBV27 and TRBJ1-2, with no clear D. Trimming took off 1 base at V and 8 bases at J, with 11 bases between the two ends. Germline V lookup: CDR1 MNHEY, CDR2 SMNVEV (reference sequence). CDR3 length equals 13 residues. CDR3: CASSLFPTRGYTF. CDR3 sequence (DNA): TGTGCCAGCAGTTTATTCCCGACGCGGGGCTACACCTTC.

The V gene is TRBV2, the J gene TRBJ1-5, with a tentative D call TRBD1 (5 bases). CDR3 size: 14 residues. Germline CDR1 SNHLY, CDR2 FYNNEI. V gave up 8 bases and J gave up 7 bases, with 18 bases separating them. CDR3 DNA sequence: TGTGCCAGCCGCCCCGGACAAAACCTCCAGCCCCAGCATTTT. This sequence encodes CASRPGQNLQPQHF.

This chain joins TRBV11-2 and TRBJ2-7; 11 bases are a match to TRBD2. Germline loops: CDR1 SGHAT, CDR2 FQNNGV. This CDR3 has 15 amino acids. V lost 6 bases, J lost 5 bases, and 9 bases stayed unmatched. This CDR3 reads CASSFSGGDSDEQYF. DNA for the CDR3: TGTGCCAGCAGTTTTAGCGGGGGGGATTCCGACGAGCAGTACTTC.

J is TRBJ1-2 and V is TRBV2, with TRBD1 identical over 8 bases. CDR1 and CDR2 (germline): SNHLY, FYNNEI. The CDR3 is 14 amino acids. V gave up 5 bases and J gave up 4 bases; unmatched junction bases: 6. Written as DNA, the CDR3 is TGTGCCAGCAGTACGGACAGGGACCTCTATGGCTACACCTTC. Protein product: CASSTDRDLYGYTF.

The rearrangement joins TRBV5-1 to TRBJ2-5, with a possible D match to TRBD1 (6 bases). Germline V gene lookup returns CDR1 SGHRS and CDR2 YFSETQ. This CDR3 region has 16 residues. Trimming stripped 0 bases from V and 3 bases from J, with 15 bases between. The CDR3 sequence is CASSLAPGAREETQYF. The DNA of the CDR3 is TGCGCCAGCAGCTTGGCCCCAGGGGCTAGAGAAGAGACCCAGTACTTC. Drawing the rest from reference TRBV5-1 and TRBJ2-5, the complete variable domain is KAGVTQTPRYLIKTRGQQVTLSCSPISGHRSVSWYQQTPGQGLQFLFEYFSETQRNKGNFPGRFSGRQFSNSRSEMNVSTLELGDSALYLCASSLAPGAREETQYFGPGTRLLVL.

The chain links TRBV5-5 to TRBJ1-5, with D unresolved. Trimming removed 1 base at V and 4 bases at J, with 9 bases between. Per the germline V gene, CDR1 is SGHKS and CDR2 is YYEKEE (reference sequence). The CDR3 loop spans 14 amino acids. CDR3 DNA: TGTGCCAGCAGCTTGAGACCAGGAAATCAGCCCCAGCATTTT. It encodes CASSLRPGNQPQHF.

This chain uses TRBV9 with TRBJ2-7, with TRBD1 as a possible D gene (5 bases). Germline lookup yields CDR1 SGDLS and CDR2 YYNGEE. Trimming stripped 0 bases from V and 4 bases from J, with 14 bases between. This CDR3 is 15 amino acids long. CDR3 residues: CASSVATGPIYEQYF. CDR3 nucleotides: TGTGCCAGCAGCGTAGCTACAGGCCCTATTTACGAGCAGTACTTC.

The chain links TRBV7-9 to TRBJ1-4; 9 nucleotides match TRBD1. J lost 6 bases, V lost 3 bases, and 5 bases had no gene match. The CDR3 runs to 15 residues. Germline V gives CDR1 SEHNR, CDR2 FQNEAQ (reference sequence). CDR3: CASSFPGQGYEKLFF. The CDR3 region has the DNA TGTGCCAGCAGCTTCCCGGGACAGGGCTATGAAAAACTGTTTTTT.

This rearrangement joins TRBV21-1 to TRBJ2-5; the listed D gene, TRBD2, was not tested against the DNA. TRBV21-1 is deemed a pseudogene. The CDR3 length is 19 residues. DNA for the CDR3: TGTGCCAGCAGCAAAGCCCAGCGGAACCAGGCTTTTCGCGAAGAGACCCAGTACTTC. This codes for CASSKAQRNQAFREETQYF.

The V call is TRBV10-3, the J call TRBJ2-1; possibly TRBD1 for D (5 bases). This CDR3 is 16 amino acids long. V lost 0 bases and J lost 4, with 13 bases in between. In germline, CDR1 is ENHRY, CDR2 SYGVKD. The CDR3 DNA follows: TGTGCCATCAGTGAGTCAGGGGCCCCCCGTTACAATGAGCAGTTCTTC. It is translated as CAISESGAPRYNEQFF.

The chain combines TRBV6-1 with TRBJ2-7; D unresolved. The CDR3 contains 14 residues. Looked up from germline, CDR1 is MNHNS and CDR2 is SASEGT. The germline V and J ends were trimmed by 11 bases and 2 bases, with 19 bases remaining between them. DNA for the CDR3: TGTGCCCCCTCCTCGTCGACACCTACCTACGAGCAGTACTTC. It codes for CAPSSSTPTYEQYF.

This clone was seen just once. The chain is built from TRBV9 and TRBJ2-1, with 8 bases identical to TRBD1. Germline CDR1 is SGDLS and CDR2 is YYNGEE. The CDR3 runs to 15 residues. The V segment lost 4 bases and the J segment 0 bases; nucleotides outside the gene matches: 3. The DNA for the CDR3 is TGTGCCAGCAGCATCACAGGGGGCTCCTACAATGAGCAGTTCTTC. This translates into CASSITGGSYNEQFF.

The CDR3 region is CASTHGTGGNTIYF. The DNA for the CDR3 is TGTGCCAGCACACACGGGACAGGGGGAAACACCATATATTTT. This chain uses TRBV6-1 with TRBJ1-3, with 9 bases fitting TRBD1. In germline, CDR1 is MNHNS, CDR2 SASEGT. The CDR3 has 14 residues. Trimming at V came to 7 bases and at J to 4 bases, leaving 5 bases not matched to a gene.

This chain links TRBV30 with TRBJ2-7; D perhaps matches TRBD2 (7 bases). Trimming left V 0 bases short and J 5 bases short, with 14 bases between. This CDR3 is 14 amino acids long. CDR1 is GTSNPN, CDR2 SVGIG, per germline (reference sequence). In nucleotides, the CDR3 is TGTGCCTGGAGTGTAGGCGGGGGCAAGGACGAGCAGTACTTC. Its protein product is CAWSVGGGKDEQYF. The whole variable domain, remainder taken from reference TRBV30 and TRBJ2-7, is SQTIHQWPATLVQPVGSPLSLECTVEGTSNPNLYWYRQAAGRGLQLLFYSVGIGQISSEVPQNLSASRPQDRQFILSSKKLLLSDSGFYLCAWSVGGGKDEQYFGPGTRLTVT.

V and J are TRBV7-9 and TRBJ2-1; TRBD2 matches at 10 bases. The CDR3 is 15 amino acids. V lost 3 bases to trimming and J lost 7 bases; unmatched junction nucleotides: 6. Looked up from germline, CDR1 is SEHNR and CDR2 is FQNEAQ (reference sequence). Written as DNA, the CDR3 is TGTGCCAGCAGCTTCGGAGCGGGGGGGCCGAATGAGCAGTTCTTC. This codes for CASSFGAGGPNEQFF.

This clone was detected only once. The chain has TRBV6-5 and TRBJ1-2, with 9 bases lining up with TRBD1. The CDR3 has 13 amino acids. CDR1 is MNHEY and CDR2 is SVGAGI in the germline V gene. V lost 7 bases and J lost 7; bases outside the gene matches: 7. The CDR3 loop reads CASTPTGGLGYTF. CDR3 sequence (DNA): TGTGCCAGCACCCCCACAGGGGGCCTTGGCTACACCTTC.

The rearrangement uses TRBV5-1 and TRBJ2-2; no firm D call. V shed 5 bases and J shed 0 bases, with 14 bases lying between them. This CDR3 region has 16 residues. From germline, CDR1 is SGHRS and CDR2 YFSETQ. The CDR3 sequence is CASRARGDPNTGELFF. CDR3 coding DNA: TGCGCCAGCAGAGCCCGTGGAGACCCGAACACCGGGGAGCTGTTTTTT.

This chain links TRBV18 with TRBJ2-3, with 9 bases fitting TRBD1. V was clipped by 2 bases and J by 1 base; unmatched bases: 4. Per germline, CDR1 KGHSH and CDR2 LQKENI. CDR3 size: 16 residues. In DNA, the CDR3 is TGTGCCAGCTCACCATTACAGGGGGCCGGCACAGATACGCAGTATTTT. Translated, it gives CASSPLQGAGTDTQYF. Together with reference TRBV18 and TRBJ2-3, the CDR3 gives the full variable domain: NAGVMQNPRHLVRRRGQEARLRCSPMKGHSHVYWYRQLPEEGLKFMVYLQKENIIDESGMPKERFSAEFPKEGPSILRIQQVVRGDSAAYFCASSPLQGAGTDTQYFGPGTRLTVL.

The chain carries TRBV27 and TRBJ2-3, with 8 nucleotides matching TRBD1. With 6 bases clipped from V and 4 bases from J, the junction kept 12 bases outside the gene matches. CDR3 length: 16 amino acids. The germline CDR1 and CDR2 sequences are MNHEY and SMNVEV (reference sequence). CDR3 residues: CASSPSQGAVADTQYF. The CDR3 DNA reads TGTGCCAGCAGCCCATCGCAGGGGGCTGTGGCAGATACGCAGTATTTT.

The rearrangement links TRBV7-9 to TRBJ2-7; maybe TRBD1 (5 bases). V was clipped by 2 bases and J by 1 base, with 9 bases between them. The length of the CDR3 is 14 residues. The germline V gene has CDR1 SEHNR and CDR2 FQNEAQ (reference sequence). The CDR3: CASSLTGLSYEQYF. CDR3 DNA sequence: TGTGCCAGCAGCTTAACAGGCCTTTCCTACGAGCAGTACTTC.

This clone was observed once. The rearrangement joins TRBV25-1 to TRBJ2-5; TRBD2 matches 7 bases. TRBJ2-7 matches the DNA end more closely, so the J call is doubtful. Germline V gene lookup returns CDR1 MGHDK and CDR2 SYGVNS. The CDR3 extends over 13 amino acids. This CDR3 is CASSGGGRYEQYF. The DNA of the CDR3 is TGTGCCAGCAGTGGGGGAGGGAGATACGAGCAGTACTTC.

This clone appeared a few times. The chain is built from TRBV4-3 and TRBJ2-1; maybe TRBD2 (6 bases). The CDR3 spans 15 residues. The ends were cut back, 1 base at V and 2 bases at J, with 9 bases in the middle. Germline assignment: CDR1 LGHNA and CDR2 YSLEER. In nucleotides, the CDR3 is TGCGCCAGCAGCCAAGCTAGCGAGGCCTACAATGAGCAGTTCTTC. As protein: CASSQASEAYNEQFF.

The chain couples TRBV15 to TRBJ2-3, with D maybe TRBD2 (6 bases). The length of the CDR3 is 20 residues. The ends were cut back, 5 bases at V and 6 bases at J, with 33 bases in the middle. CDR1 LNHNV and CDR2 YYDKDF come from the germline V gene (reference sequence). The chain's CDR3 is CATSAGIRLGASPLRDTQYF. CDR3 in DNA: TGTGCCACCAGCGCGGGAATACGTTTAGGGGCTAGCCCCCTCCGGGATACGCAGTATTTT.

This chain connects TRBV25-1 to TRBJ1-1; TRBD1 matches at 7 bases. This CDR3 comprises 14 residues. In germline, CDR1 is MGHDK, CDR2 SYGVNS. The V gene end was trimmed by 7 bases and the J gene end by 1 base; junction bases not matched to a gene: 6. CDR3 region: CASTEGGRNTEAFF. In nucleotides, the CDR3 is TGTGCCAGCACAGAAGGGGGCAGGAACACTGAAGCTTTCTTT.

The chain links TRBV14 to TRBJ1-1; TRBD1 agrees at 7 bases. The V segment lost 5 bases and the J segment 0 bases; nucleotides outside the gene matches: 6. CDR3 length: 15 amino acids. Germline V gene lookup returns CDR1 SGHDN and CDR2 FVKESK. The CDR3 spells CASSSRDRLNTEAFF. CDR3 nucleotide sequence: TGTGCCAGCAGCTCGCGGGACAGACTGAACACTGAAGCTTTCTTT.